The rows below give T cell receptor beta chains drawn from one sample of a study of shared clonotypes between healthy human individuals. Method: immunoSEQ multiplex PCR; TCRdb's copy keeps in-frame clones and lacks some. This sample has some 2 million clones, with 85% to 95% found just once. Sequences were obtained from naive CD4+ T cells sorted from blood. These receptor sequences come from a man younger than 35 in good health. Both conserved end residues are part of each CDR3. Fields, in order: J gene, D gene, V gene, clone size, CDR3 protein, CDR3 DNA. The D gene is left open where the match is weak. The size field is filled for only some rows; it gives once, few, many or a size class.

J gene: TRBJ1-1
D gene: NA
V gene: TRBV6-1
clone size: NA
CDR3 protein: CASRVAGGTEAFF
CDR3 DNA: TGTGCCAGCAGGGTGGCAGGTGGGACTGAAGCTTTCTTT

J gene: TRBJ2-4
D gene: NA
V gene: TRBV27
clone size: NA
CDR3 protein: CASSFQGLGAKNIQYF
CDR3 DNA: TGTGCCAGCAGTTTTCAGGGCTTGGGGGCCAAAAACATTCAGTACTTC

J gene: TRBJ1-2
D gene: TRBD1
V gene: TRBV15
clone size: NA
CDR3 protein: CATSRAGGGLKNYGYTF
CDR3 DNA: TGTGCCACCAGCAGAGCGGGAGGGGGCCTCAAGAACTATGGCTACACCTTC

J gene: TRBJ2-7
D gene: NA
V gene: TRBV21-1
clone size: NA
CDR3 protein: CASSKFEGTYEQYF
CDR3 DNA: TGTGCCAGCAGCAAATTCGAGGGCACCTACGAGCAGTACTTC

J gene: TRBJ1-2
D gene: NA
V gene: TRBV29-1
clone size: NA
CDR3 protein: CSADSRPYGYTF
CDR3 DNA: TGCAGCGCCGACAGCAGGCCCTATGGCTACACCTTC

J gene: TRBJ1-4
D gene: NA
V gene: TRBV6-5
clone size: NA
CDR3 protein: CASRGGGGEKLFF
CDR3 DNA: TGTGCCAGCAGAGGAGGGGGAGGTGAAAAACTGTTTTTT

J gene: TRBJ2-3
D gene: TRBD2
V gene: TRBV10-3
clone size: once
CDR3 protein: CAISDSGLAGTDTQYF
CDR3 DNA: TGTGCCATCAGTGACTCGGGACTAGCGGGAACGGATACGCAGTATTTT

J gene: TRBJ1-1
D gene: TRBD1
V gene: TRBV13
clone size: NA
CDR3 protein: CASSVPGQLNTEAFF
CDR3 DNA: TGTGCCAGCAGCGTACCGGGACAGCTGAACACTGAAGCTTTCTTT

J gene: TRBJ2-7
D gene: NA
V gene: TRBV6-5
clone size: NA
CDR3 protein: CASSYGLSPYEQYF
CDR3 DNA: TGTGCCAGCAGTTACGGCCTCTCGCCCTACGAGCAGTACTTC

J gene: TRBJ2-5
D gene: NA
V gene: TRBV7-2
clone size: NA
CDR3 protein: CASSWTGVLGETQYF
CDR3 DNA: TGTGCCAGCAGCTGGACGGGCGTCTTAGGGGAGACCCAGTACTTC

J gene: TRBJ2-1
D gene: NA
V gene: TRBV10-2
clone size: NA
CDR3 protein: CASRQGHEQFF
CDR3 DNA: TGCGCCAGCAGGCAGGGGCATGAGCAGTTCTTC

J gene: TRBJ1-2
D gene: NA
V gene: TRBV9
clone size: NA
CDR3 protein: CASSVDRASYGYTF
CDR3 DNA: TGTGCCAGCAGCGTAGACAGGGCGAGCTATGGCTACACCTTC

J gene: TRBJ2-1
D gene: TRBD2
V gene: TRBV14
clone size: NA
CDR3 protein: CASSQVNPTSGRLFF
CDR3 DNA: TGTGCCAGCAGCCAAGTAAACCCAACTAGCGGGAGACTGTTCTTC

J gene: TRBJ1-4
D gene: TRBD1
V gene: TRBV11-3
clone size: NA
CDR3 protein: CASSPSGGTNEKLFF
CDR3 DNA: TGTGCCAGCAGCCCGTCAGGGGGAACTAATGAAAAACTGTTTTTT